Sequencing of this T cell receptor (beta chain) was carried out in a study of blood T cells in healthy people across ages. The overall study: The capture of about one barcoded beta molecule per two T cells was achieved by template switching.

Next came a second PCR, run for about 7 to 12 cycles, which used a sample-barcoded 5' primer along with a J-beta primer mix. TCRdb used MiXCR to reprocess the 5' RACE reads, holding one entry per CDR3 protein. Of fewer than 1,000,000 distinct CDR3 sequences listed, around 50% are singletons. Per-sample PBMC isolation yielded at least 7 million cells. The CDR3 runs to 19 residues. V was shortened by 4 bases and J by 1 base, with 25 bases between the two germline ends. Germline V lookup: CDR1 SGHRS, CDR2 YFSETQ. This TCR came from a man aged 80 or over in good health. This chain links TRBV5-1 with TRBJ2-3, with D possibly being TRBD1 (5 bases). Input material: blood. This CDR3 reads CASSASTVSVGSRTDTQYF. CDR3 DNA sequence: TGCGCCAGCAGCGCCTCGACAGTCTCAGTGGGAAGCCGCACAGATACGCAGTATTTT.